The 21 T cell receptor beta chains given below trace back to one sample, sequenced in a study of T cells in Graves' hyperthyroidism and ophthalmopathy. The TCR beta CDR3 regions underwent amplification using RNA transcripts as the source. The TCR CDR3 was amplified in a first-round RT-PCR using the HTBI primer set. One entry per CDR3 protein, called by TCRdb with MiXCR from the multiplex PCR reads. The data hold fewer than 550,000 distinct CDR3 sequences, with roughly 25% observed a single time. Specimen: blood. These receptors all stem from a woman aged 30 to 39 with Graves' ophthalmopathy.

This clonotype appeared many times. J is TRBJ1-5 and V is TRBV19; D is unresolved. The V gene lost 5 bases and the J gene lost 1 base, with 18 bases spanning the gap. The germline V gene has CDR1 LNHDA and CDR2 SQIVND (reference sequence). This CDR3 comprises 17 residues. The CDR3 loop is CASSVIGLGDSNQPQHF. The CDR3 DNA follows: TGTGCCAGTAGTGTCATAGGGCTAGGTGACAGCAATCAGCCCCAGCATTTT.

The chain employs TRBV6-5 and TRBJ2-5; D ambiguous. The CDR3 covers 14 residues. Trimming pared 2 bases from V and 5 bases from J, leaving 12 bases between. Per the germline V gene, CDR1 is MNHEY and CDR2 is SVGAGI. The CDR3 DNA follows: TGTGCCAGCAGTTACCGCCGCGTCCGGGAGACCCAGTACTTC. Residues: CASSYRRVRETQYF.

This chain uses TRBV7-2 with TRBJ2-7; D gene ambiguous. The CDR3 extends over 13 amino acids. CDR1 is SGHTA and CDR2 is FQGNSA in the germline V gene. Trimming took off 5 bases at V and 2 bases at J, with 10 bases between the two ends. The CDR3 region has the DNA TGTGCCAGCAGCCGGAGAGCCACCTACGAGCAGTACTTC. Translating it yields CASSRRATYEQYF.

This clonotype was seen repeatedly, ten times or more. The CDR3 bases are TGCAGCGGCTCCGGGACAGATGAAGCTTTCTTT. The encoded protein is CSGSGTDEAFF. The chain employs TRBV29-1 and TRBJ1-1; TRBD1 matches 7 bases. There are 11 residues in the CDR3. Unmatched junction bases numbered 6, after V lost 7 bases and J lost 7 bases. Per the germline V gene, CDR1 is SQVTM and CDR2 is ANQGSEA.

In its sample, this clonotype was seen a few times. Being one base from a much bigger clone, this may be a read error. The genes are TRBV10-3 and TRBJ1-5; possible D gene TRBD1, 6 bases. V lost 6 bases, J lost 9 bases, and 21 bases lay in between. The germline V gene encodes CDR1 ENHRY and CDR2 SYGVKD. The CDR3 contains 15 residues. The CDR3 nucleotides are TGTGCCATCAGGGGAGATAACAGGGTGGATCGGCCCCAGCATTTT. Protein product: CAIRGDNRVDRPQHF.

A few counts support this clonotype. J is TRBJ2-7 and V is TRBV7-2; D is possibly TRBD1 (5 bases). There are 13 residues in the CDR3. V shed 1 base and J shed 5 bases, with 9 bases lying between them. Per the germline V gene, CDR1 is SGHTA and CDR2 is FQGNSA. CDR3 in DNA: TGTGCCAGCAGCTTAGGACAGTTGGACGAGCAGTACTTC. Encoded protein: CASSLGQLDEQYF.

This clonotype appeared many times. The chain employs TRBV12-3 or TRBV12-4 and TRBJ1-1; D remains unclear. V was shortened by 6 bases and J by 5 bases, with 7 bases between the two germline ends. This CDR3 contains 11 residues. The CDR3 reads CASRLQTEAFF. CDR3 nucleotide sequence: TGTGCCAGCAGGTTACAAACTGAAGCTTTCTTT.

Ten or more counts support this clonotype. This chain uses TRBV19 with TRBJ1-2; possible D gene TRBD1, 5 bases. V was clipped by 7 bases and J by 6 bases, with 15 bases between them. The CDR3 is made up of 13 amino acids. Germline CDR1 reads LNHDA; CDR2 reads SQIVND (reference sequence). This CDR3 reads CASNVGDAHGYTF. As DNA, the CDR3 is TGTGCCAGTAACGTGGGGGACGCGCATGGCTACACCTTC.

This clonotype was observed many times. The chain carries TRBV5-1 and TRBJ2-7; the D gene is possibly TRBD2 (5 bases). V lost 0 bases and J 0 bases, leaving 13 bases between the germline ends. The CDR3 totals 16 residues. Germline CDR1 is SGHRS and CDR2 is YFSETQ. In DNA, the CDR3 is TGCGCCAGCAGCTTGGAGGGAGTGCCGAGCTCCTACGAGCAGTACTTC. Translated: CASSLEGVPSSYEQYF.

The chain employs TRBV7-6 and TRBJ2-7, with no clear D. The CDR3 extends over 14 amino acids. CDR1 and CDR2 (germline): SGHVS, FNYEAQ. The V end lost 0 bases, the J end lost 3 bases, and 9 bases lay between the germline ends. The CDR3 loop reads CASSLAESYYEQYF. The CDR3 bases are TGTGCCAGCAGCTTAGCGGAGAGTTACTACGAGCAGTACTTC. Variable domain in full (rest from reference TRBV7-6 and TRBJ2-7): GAGVSQSPRYKVTKRGQDVALRCDPISGHVSLYWYRQALGQGPEFLTYFNYEAQQDKSGLPNDRFSAERPEGSISTLTIQRTEQRDSAMYRCASSLAESYYEQYFGPGTRLTVT.

The CDR3 nucleotides are TGTGCCAGCAGTTACTCCGGACAGGCCAAGCCCTATGGCTACACCTTC. Protein sequence: CASSYSGQAKPYGYTF. This chain connects TRBV6-5 to TRBJ1-2; 7 bases agree with TRBD1. The germline V gene encodes CDR1 MNHEY and CDR2 SVGAGI. J lost 4 bases, V lost 0 bases, and 8 bases had no gene match. This CDR3 contains 16 residues.

This clonotype was seen a handful of times. The V and J genes are TRBV19 and TRBJ2-4; TRBD1 matches at 8 bases. V lost 6 bases and J lost 9; bases outside the gene matches: 16. The CDR3 contains 16 residues. Per germline, CDR1 LNHDA and CDR2 SQIVND (reference sequence). CDR3 bases: TGTGCCAGTAGCCCGCGACAGGGGAGTTCAGTGGGCATTCAGTACTTC. Translation: CASSPRQGSSVGIQYF.

This chain joins TRBV12-3 or TRBV12-4 and TRBJ2-7; D not resolved. The ends were cut back, 5 bases at V and 3 bases at J, with 14 bases in the middle. The length of the CDR3 is 14 residues. CDR3 amino acids: CASSIRPDGYEQYF. Written as DNA, the CDR3 is TGTGCCAGCAGTATACGCCCGGACGGCTACGAGCAGTACTTC.

This clonotype occurred many times. The chain links TRBV29-1 to TRBJ2-7; 8 nucleotides agree with TRBD1. V trimming: 6 bases; J trimming: 2 bases; junction bases outside the gene matches: 6. The CDR3 is 13 amino acids. Germline V lookup: CDR1 SQVTM, CDR2 ANQGSEA. Here the CDR3 DNA reads TGCAGCGTCGGCGGGACAGGTCCCTACGAGCAGTACTTC. It yields the protein CSVGGTGPYEQYF.

Many counts were recorded for this clonotype. Written as DNA, the CDR3 is TGCGCCAGCGGCCGACACGAGCTGAACACTGAAGCTTTCTTT. Its protein is CASGRHELNTEAFF. This sequence joins TRBV5-1 and TRBJ1-1; D gene unclear. Germline values: CDR1 SGHRS, CDR2 YFSETQ. V was shortened by 7 bases and J by 0 bases, with 13 bases between the two germline ends. The CDR3 is 14 amino acids. The variable domain in full, completed from reference TRBV5-1 and TRBJ1-1, reads KAGVTQTPRYLIKTRGQQVTLSCSPISGHRSVSWYQQTPGQGLQFLFEYFSETQRNKGNFPGRFSGRQFSNSRSEMNVSTLELGDSALYLCASGRHELNTEAFFGQGTRLTVV.

This clonotype was found a few times. The J gene is TRBJ2-7, the V gene TRBV14; D is possibly TRBD1 (5 bases). CDR1 and CDR2 (germline): SGHDN, FVKESK. The germline V and J ends were trimmed by 3 bases and 1 base, with 16 bases remaining between them. The CDR3 extends over 16 amino acids. The CDR3 reads CASSHREIPKSYEQYF. Written as DNA, the CDR3 is TGTGCCAGCAGCCACAGGGAAATCCCAAAATCCTACGAGCAGTACTTC.

This clonotype has ten or more counts. The V call is TRBV7-9, the J call TRBJ2-7; the D gene could be TRBD1 or TRBD2 (7 bases each). Trimming cost V 4 bases and J 5 bases, with 15 bases left between them. This CDR3 region has 14 residues. The germline gives CDR1 SEHNR, CDR2 FQNEAQ (reference sequence). The CDR3 sequence is CASSSGGLSNEQYF. The CDR3, as DNA: TGTGCCAGCAGCTCAGGGGGACTAAGTAACGAGCAGTACTTC.

This clonotype showed up many times. V is TRBV18 and J is TRBJ1-5; TRBD1 aligns across 7 bases. The CDR3 is made up of 14 amino acids. J was trimmed by 5 bases and V by 8 bases; bases with no gene match: 9. CDR1 and CDR2 (germline): KGHSH, LQKENI. CDR3 coding DNA: TGTGCCAGCCAATCGACAGGGAAGGATCAGCCCCAGCATTTT. Protein: CASQSTGKDQPQHF.

This clonotype has at least ten counts. The chain combines TRBV7-8 with TRBJ1-5; 10 bases fit TRBD1. CDR3 length: 18 residues. V was clipped by 5 bases and J by 1 base; unmatched bases: 11. Germline V CDR1 and CDR2: SGHVS, FQNEAQ. The CDR3 region is CASSTSRDRGGSNQPQHF. CDR3 nucleotides: TGTGCCAGCAGCACATCCCGGGACAGGGGAGGGAGCAATCAGCCCCAGCATTTT.

Notes on this clonotype: Being one base from a much bigger clone, this may be a read error. V is TRBV2 and J is TRBJ1-1; D is uncertain. Germline V lookup: CDR1 SNHLY, CDR2 FYNNEI. The CDR3 loop spans 11 amino acids. Here the CDR3 reads CASSENYEALF. In DNA, the CDR3 is TGTGCCAGCAGTGAAAACTATGAAGCTCTCTTT.

This rearrangement joins TRBV6-1 to TRBJ2-7; 8 bases agree with TRBD1. The CDR3 covers 14 residues. The V gene's germline CDR1 is MNHNS and CDR2 SASEGT. Trimming took 1 base from V and 5 from J; bases not matched to a gene: 4. DNA for the CDR3: TGTGCCAGCAGTGAAGGTCAGGGGGCCGACGAGCAGTACTTC. Translating it yields CASSEGQGADEQYF.